Below, 30 T cell receptor beta chains from the same sample are listed, as sequenced in a study of T cells expressing NK-cell markers. TCRdb reanalyzed the 5' RACE reads and collapses them to one entry per CDR3 protein, without DNA. Recorded for this sample: roughly 380,000 distinct CDR3 sequences. Sequences were obtained from blood T cells: a sorted CD56 or NKG2C T cell subset, CD4+ or CD8+ T cells, or bulk PBMC T cells (not recorded which). All receptors derive from a man aged 18-70 years in good health.

V and J are TRBV12-3 or TRBV12-4 and TRBJ2-7; TCRdb designates TRBD2, a call that cannot be tested without DNA. This CDR3 region has 18 residues. CDR3 sequence reads: CASSSGTSGGSRPYEQYF.

The V and J genes are TRBV2 and TRBJ1-4; TCRdb reports TRBD1, a call that lacks DNA to check it against. This CDR3 is built from 14 residues. From germline, CDR1 is SNHLY and CDR2 FYNNEI. The CDR3 loop reads CASSDGRVREKLFF.

V gene TRBV20-1 combines with J gene TRBJ2-1; TCRdb picks TRBD2, but there is no DNA to check that call. From germline, CDR1 is DFQATT and CDR2 SNEGSKA (reference sequence). The CDR3 is 15 residues long. The chain's CDR3 is CSARLAGGRLDEQFF.

The chain combines TRBV6-1 with TRBJ1-4. Germline V gives CDR1 MNHNS, CDR2 SASEGT. The CDR3 is 15 residues long. CDR3 protein: CASSHGGGTNEKLFF.

The chain uses TRBV24-1 and TRBJ2-1. Germline lookup yields CDR1 KGHDR and CDR2 SFDVKD. CDR3 length equals 14 residues. CDR3 loop: CAWVASLGGDEQFF.

This chain connects TRBV12-3 or TRBV12-4 to TRBJ2-5; the TRBD1 assignment by TCRdb is unverifiable without DNA. This CDR3 contains 14 residues. CDR3 residues: CASQGQGWQETQYF.

The chain is built from TRBV3-1 and TRBJ2-7; TCRdb picks TRBD1, but there is no DNA to check that call. Germline lookup yields CDR1 LGHDT and CDR2 YNNKEL (reference sequence). The CDR3 runs to 14 residues. CDR3 residues: CASSPRDRDYEQYF.

This sequence joins TRBV12-3 or TRBV12-4 and TRBJ2-5; TCRdb names TRBD2, which stays unverified in the absence of DNA. The CDR3 runs to 19 residues. The CDR3 here is CASSLSWFFTSGAEETQYF.

The CDR3: CASSLGTSGGSYEQFF. V gene TRBV5-1 combines with J gene TRBJ2-1; TCRdb designates TRBD2, a call that cannot be tested without DNA. There are 16 residues in the CDR3. Germline loops: CDR1 SGHRS, CDR2 YFSETQ.

The V call is TRBV12-5, the J call TRBJ1-1; TCRdb selects TRBD1, and the lack of DNA leaves this call unchecked. This CDR3 spans 16 amino acids. Germline CDR1 LGHNT, CDR2 FRNRAP. The CDR3 loop is CASGLYYGQGGTEAFF.

The rearrangement uses TRBV7-9 and TRBJ2-5; as DNA is missing, the TRBD1 call by TCRdb cannot be tested. The CDR3 contains 17 residues. CDR1 SEHNR and CDR2 FQNEAQ come from the germline V gene (reference sequence). The CDR3 sequence: CASSLTLTQGFTETQYF.

The chain uses TRBV7-9 and TRBJ2-3; TCRdb selects TRBD2, and the lack of DNA leaves this call unchecked. The V gene's germline CDR1 is SEHNR and CDR2 FQNEAQ (reference sequence). This CDR3 spans 17 amino acids. CDR3 loop: CASSLRRTSGRLDTQYF.

The rearrangement links TRBV19 to TRBJ2-7. Germline V gene lookup returns CDR1 LNHDA and CDR2 SQIVND (reference sequence). CDR3 length: 12 amino acids. The CDR3 loop reads CASSMGSYEQYF.

The genes are TRBV12-3 or TRBV12-4 and TRBJ1-2; TCRdb designates TRBD1, a call that cannot be tested without DNA. The CDR3 contains 14 residues. CDR3 sequence: CASSRDRLNYGYTF.

The chain uses TRBV20-1 and TRBJ1-4. The CDR3 has 12 amino acids. In germline, CDR1 is DFQATT, CDR2 SNEGSKA (reference sequence). The CDR3 loop reads CSARAGNEKLFF.

The chain has TRBV30 and TRBJ1-2; the TRBD1 assignment by TCRdb is unverifiable without DNA. In germline, CDR1 is GTSNPN, CDR2 SVGIG (reference sequence). The CDR3 has 15 residues. The CDR3 protein is CAFDRGYGSNYGYTF.

The chain recombines TRBV12-3 or TRBV12-4 with TRBJ1-1; the TRBD1 assignment by TCRdb is unverifiable without DNA. This CDR3 comprises 19 residues. CDR3 loop: CASSPPRGQGGGVNTEAFF.

This chain joins TRBV18 and TRBJ1-3. Germline V gene data show CDR1 as KGHSH and CDR2 as LQKENI. The CDR3 is 11 amino acids. CDR3 residues: CASYTGNTIYF. Full variable domain (rest looked up from reference TRBV18 and TRBJ1-3): NAGVMQNPRHLVRRRGQEARLRCSPMKGHSHVYWYRQLPEEGLKFMVYLQKENIIDESGMPKERFSAEFPKEGPSILRIQQVVRGDSAAYFCASYTGNTIYFGEGSWLTVV.

The chain joins TRBV7-3 to TRBJ2-5; checking the TCRdb D call of TRBD1 is not possible without DNA. In germline, CDR1 is SGHTA, CDR2 FQGTGA. The CDR3 has 17 amino acids. CDR3: CASSFVSGTGPQGTQYF.

The gene calls are TRBV6-1 and TRBJ2-7; TCRdb picks TRBD1, but there is no DNA to check that call. Germline V gene lookup returns CDR1 MNHNS and CDR2 SASEGT. The CDR3 spans 18 residues. CDR3 loop: CASSQQTPHQGVSYEQYF.

CDR3 residues: CSASQGSSGGGNEQFF. This rearrangement joins TRBV20-1 to TRBJ2-1; lacking DNA, the TRBD2 call made by TCRdb goes unchecked. The CDR3 has 16 residues. Germline CDR1 reads DFQATT; CDR2 reads SNEGSKA (reference sequence).

The chain employs TRBV19 and TRBJ2-5; the D gene TCRdb calls, TRBD2, cannot be checked with no DNA. Per the germline V gene, CDR1 is LNHDA and CDR2 is SQIVND (reference sequence). The CDR3 spans 18 residues. The CDR3: CASSIGRLAGGWQETQYF.

The chain employs TRBV28 and TRBJ2-3. The CDR3 covers 15 residues. CDR1 is MDHEN, CDR2 SYDVKM, per germline. This CDR3 reads CASTSYTRATDTQYF.

The J gene is TRBJ2-5, the V gene TRBV10-3. The CDR3 consists of 15 residues. The V gene's germline CDR1 is ENHRY and CDR2 SYGVKD. CDR3 residues: CAISDYGGHQETQYF.

The J gene is TRBJ2-2, the V gene TRBV6-1; TCRdb proposes TRBD2, but this gene call is untestable without DNA. Germline V gene lookup returns CDR1 MNHNS and CDR2 SASEGT. The CDR3 runs 18 residues. CDR3: CASPPPWRGQWNTGELFF.

The chain recombines TRBV7-8 with TRBJ1-1. Germline values: CDR1 SGHVS, CDR2 FQNEAQ. The CDR3 is 15 amino acids. This CDR3 reads CASSPRDSRTTEAFF.

CDR3 residues: CASTRRGGNSPLHF. The chain recombines TRBV27 with TRBJ1-6; TCRdb's D call of TRBD1 is untestable without DNA. CDR1 is MNHEY and CDR2 is SMNVEV in the germline V gene (reference sequence). The CDR3 spans 14 residues.

This chain links TRBV27 with TRBJ2-7; the TCRdb call, TRBD2, lacks DNA for checking. Germline-derived CDR1 and CDR2 are MNHEY and SMNVEV (reference sequence). The CDR3 runs 17 residues. Here the CDR3 reads CASSLRLAGEFSYEQYF.

This chain uses TRBV13 with TRBJ1-2. This CDR3 contains 13 residues. From germline, CDR1 is PRHDT and CDR2 FYEKMQ (reference sequence). CDR3 amino acids: CASSLGRVGGYTF. The variable domain in full, completed from reference TRBV13 and TRBJ1-2, reads AAGVIQSPRHLIKEKRETATLKCYPIPRHDTVYWYQQGPGQDPQFLISFYEKMQSDKGSIPDRFSAQQFSDYHSELNMSSLELGDSALYFCASSLGRVGGYTFGSGTRLTVV.

The J gene is TRBJ2-1, the V gene TRBV6-5; TCRdb indicates TRBD1, and absent DNA this call remains unverified. CDR1 and CDR2 from the germline V gene are MNHEY and SVGAGI. The CDR3 sequence is 15 residues long. CDR3 residues: CASSSLAGRYNEQFF.